The source of this T cell receptor (beta chain) is a study of T cells in narcolepsy. Trimming took 5 bases from V and 4 from J, leaving 15 bases between them. The CDR3 has 14 residues. Germline-derived CDR1 and CDR2 are MNHNS and SASEGT. Produced via immunoSEQ multiplex PCR; TCRdb's table is partial and in-frame only. The repertoire consists of over 30,000 clones, with less than 85% occurring once and the leading ten covering roughly 1.3%. What was sequenced was CD45RA- memory CD4+ T cells from PBMCs. The TCR was taken from a human donor with narcolepsy. The chain links TRBV6-1 to TRBJ2-7; D possibly corresponds to TRBD2 (5 bases). CDR3 coding DNA: TGTGCCAGCAGTACGGGCCCCCCGGGGTACGAGCAGTACTTC. Translation gives CASSTGPPGYEQYF.